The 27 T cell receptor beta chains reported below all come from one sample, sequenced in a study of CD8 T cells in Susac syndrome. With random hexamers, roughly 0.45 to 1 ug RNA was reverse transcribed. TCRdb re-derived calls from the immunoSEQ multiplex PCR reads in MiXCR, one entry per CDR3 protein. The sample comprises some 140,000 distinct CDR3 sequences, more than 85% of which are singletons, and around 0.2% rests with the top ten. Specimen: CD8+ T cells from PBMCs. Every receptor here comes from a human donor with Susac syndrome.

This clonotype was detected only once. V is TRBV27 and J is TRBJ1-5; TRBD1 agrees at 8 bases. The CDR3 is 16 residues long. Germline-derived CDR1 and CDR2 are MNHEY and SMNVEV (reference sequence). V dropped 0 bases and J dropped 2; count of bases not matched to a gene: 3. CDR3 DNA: TGTGCCAGCAGTTTATCCGGACAGGGAGGCAATCAGCCCCAGCATTTT. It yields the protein CASSLSGQGGNQPQHF.

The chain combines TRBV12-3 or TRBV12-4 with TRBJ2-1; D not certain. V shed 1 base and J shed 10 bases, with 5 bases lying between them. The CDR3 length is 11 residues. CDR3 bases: TGTGCCAGCAGTTTAGAAGTGGAGCAGTTCTTC. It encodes CASSLEVEQFF.

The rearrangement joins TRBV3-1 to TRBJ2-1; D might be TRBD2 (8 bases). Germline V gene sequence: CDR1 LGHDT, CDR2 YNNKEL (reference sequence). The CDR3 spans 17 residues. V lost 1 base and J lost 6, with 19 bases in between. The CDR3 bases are TGTGCCAGCAGCCAAGTGAGTAGCGGGACAGTACGCAATGAGCAGTTCTTC. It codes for CASSQVSSGTVRNEQFF.

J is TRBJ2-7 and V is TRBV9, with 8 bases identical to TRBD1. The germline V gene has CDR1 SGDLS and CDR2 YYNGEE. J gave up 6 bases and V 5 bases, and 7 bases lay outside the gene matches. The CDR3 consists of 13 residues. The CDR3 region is CASRDAGTGEQYF. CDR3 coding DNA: TGTGCCAGCAGGGATGCAGGGACAGGCGAGCAGTACTTC.

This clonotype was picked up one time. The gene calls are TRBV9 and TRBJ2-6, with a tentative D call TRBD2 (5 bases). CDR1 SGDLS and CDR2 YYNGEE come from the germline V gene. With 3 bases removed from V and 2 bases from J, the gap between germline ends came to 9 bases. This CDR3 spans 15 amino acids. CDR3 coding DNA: TGTGCCAGCAGCGCAGAGGGAACTGGGGCCAACGTCCTGACTTTC. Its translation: CASSAEGTGANVLTF.

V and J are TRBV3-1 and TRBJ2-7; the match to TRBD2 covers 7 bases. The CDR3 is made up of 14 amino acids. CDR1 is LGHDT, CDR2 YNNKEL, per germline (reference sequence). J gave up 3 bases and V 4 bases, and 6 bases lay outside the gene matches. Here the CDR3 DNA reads TGTGCCAGCAGCCCCTTAGCGGGTGTCTACGAGCAGTACTTC. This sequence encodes CASSPLAGVYEQYF.

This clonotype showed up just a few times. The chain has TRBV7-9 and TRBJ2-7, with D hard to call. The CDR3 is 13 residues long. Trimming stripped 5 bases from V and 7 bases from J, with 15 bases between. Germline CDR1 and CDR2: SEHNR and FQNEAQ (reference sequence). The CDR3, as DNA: TGTGCCAGCAGCCCGGCCGGAGACTCAGAGCAGTACTTC. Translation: CASSPAGDSEQYF.

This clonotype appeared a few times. The CDR3 DNA is TGTGCCAGCAGTTTTCGCAATCAGCCCCAGCATTTT. The encoded protein is CASSFRNQPQHF. The chain combines TRBV28 with TRBJ1-5; D is unresolved. With 3 bases removed from V and 2 bases from J, the gap between germline ends came to 2 bases. Germline V gene sequence: CDR1 MDHEN, CDR2 SYDVKM. The length of the CDR3 is 12 residues.

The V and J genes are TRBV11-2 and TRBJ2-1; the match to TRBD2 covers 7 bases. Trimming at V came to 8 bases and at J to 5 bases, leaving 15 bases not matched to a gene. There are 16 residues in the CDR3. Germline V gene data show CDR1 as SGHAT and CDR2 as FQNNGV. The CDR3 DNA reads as TGTGCCAGCTACGGGGGAGGGCGGGACCCAGACAATGAGCAGTTCTTC. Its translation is CASYGGGRDPDNEQFF.

CDR3 in DNA: TGTGCCAGCAGCGTAGGTGGACAGGGCAATGAGCAGTTCTTC. It translates to CASSVGGQGNEQFF. The chain carries TRBV9 and TRBJ2-1; 8 nucleotides agree with TRBD1. V shed 0 bases, J shed 6 bases, and the junction held 2 bases outside the gene matches. The CDR3 is 14 residues long. Per the germline V gene, CDR1 is SGDLS and CDR2 is YYNGEE. Based on the CDR3 plus reference TRBV9 and TRBJ2-1, the full variable domain is DSGVTQTPKHLITATGQRVTLRCSPRSGDLSVYWYQQSLDQGLQFLIQYYNGEERAKGNILERFSAQQFPDLHSELNLSSLELGDSALYFCASSVGGQGNEQFFGPGTRLTVL.

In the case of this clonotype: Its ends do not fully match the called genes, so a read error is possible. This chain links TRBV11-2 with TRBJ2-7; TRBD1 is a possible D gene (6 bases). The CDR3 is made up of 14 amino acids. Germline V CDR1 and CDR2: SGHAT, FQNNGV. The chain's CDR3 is CASSLETGYYEQYF. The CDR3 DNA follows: TGTGCCAGCAGCCTAGAGACAGGATACTACGAGCAGTACTTC.

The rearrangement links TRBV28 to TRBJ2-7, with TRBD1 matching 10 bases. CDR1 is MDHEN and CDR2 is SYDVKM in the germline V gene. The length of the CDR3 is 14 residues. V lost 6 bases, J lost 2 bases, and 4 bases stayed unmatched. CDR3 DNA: TGTGCCAGCAGGGGACAGGGGAGTGCCTACGAGCAGTACTTC. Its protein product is CASRGQGSAYEQYF.

The CDR3 spells CASSLSGGAKDRGETQYF. The CDR3 nucleotides are TGCGCCAGCAGCTTGTCCGGGGGCGCAAAAGATAGGGGAGAGACCCAGTACTTC. The chain links TRBV5-1 to TRBJ2-5; the D gene could be TRBD1 or TRBD2 (6 bases each). The CDR3 spans 18 residues. Germline-derived CDR1 and CDR2 are SGHRS and YFSETQ. V lost 1 base and J 4 bases, leaving 23 bases between the germline ends. Complete variable domain (other parts from reference TRBV5-1 and TRBJ2-5): KAGVTQTPRYLIKTRGQQVTLSCSPISGHRSVSWYQQTPGQGLQFLFEYFSETQRNKGNFPGRFSGRQFSNSRSEMNVSTLELGDSALYLCASSLSGGAKDRGETQYFGPGTRLLVL.

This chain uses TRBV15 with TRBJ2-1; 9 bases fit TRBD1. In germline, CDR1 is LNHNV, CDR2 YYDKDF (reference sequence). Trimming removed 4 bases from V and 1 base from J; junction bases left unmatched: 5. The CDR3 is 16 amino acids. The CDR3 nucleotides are TGTGCCACCAGCAATACAGGGGGCGCGTCCTACAATGAGCAGTTCTTC. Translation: CATSNTGGASYNEQFF.

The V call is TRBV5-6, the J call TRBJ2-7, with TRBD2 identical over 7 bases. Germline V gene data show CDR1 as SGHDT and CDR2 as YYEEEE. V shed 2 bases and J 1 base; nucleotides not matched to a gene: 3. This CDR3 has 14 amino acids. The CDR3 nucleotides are TGTGCCAGCAGCTTAGGGAGGGGATCCTACGAGCAGTACTTC. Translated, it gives CASSLGRGSYEQYF.

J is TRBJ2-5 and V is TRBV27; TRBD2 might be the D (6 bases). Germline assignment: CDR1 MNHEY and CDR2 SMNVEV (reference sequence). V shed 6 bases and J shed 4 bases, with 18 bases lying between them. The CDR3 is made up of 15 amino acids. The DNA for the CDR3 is TGTGCCAGCAGCTCAGACGGGAGTAGGAGAGAGACCCAGTACTTC. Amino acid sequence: CASSSDGSRRETQYF.

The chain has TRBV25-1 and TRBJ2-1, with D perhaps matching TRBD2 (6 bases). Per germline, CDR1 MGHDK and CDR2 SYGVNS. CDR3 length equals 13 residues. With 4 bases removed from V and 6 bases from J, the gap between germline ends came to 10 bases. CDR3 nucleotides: TGTGCCAGCAGTGTGGGACTTTTCAATGAGCAGTTCTTC. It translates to CASSVGLFNEQFF.

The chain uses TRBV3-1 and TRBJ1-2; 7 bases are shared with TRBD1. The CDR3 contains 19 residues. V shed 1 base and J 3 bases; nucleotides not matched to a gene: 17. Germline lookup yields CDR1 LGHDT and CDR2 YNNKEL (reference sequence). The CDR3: CASSQAGGAQRGGDYGYTF. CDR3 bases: TGTGCCAGCAGCCAAGCAGGGGGGGCACAAAGGGGAGGTGACTATGGCTACACCTTC.

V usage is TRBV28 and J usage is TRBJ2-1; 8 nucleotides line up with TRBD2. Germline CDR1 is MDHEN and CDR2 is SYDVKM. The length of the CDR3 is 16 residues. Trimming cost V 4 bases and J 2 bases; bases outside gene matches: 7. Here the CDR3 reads CASSYLAGGPYNEQFF. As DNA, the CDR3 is TGTGCCAGCAGTTATCTCGCGGGGGGACCCTACAATGAGCAGTTCTTC.

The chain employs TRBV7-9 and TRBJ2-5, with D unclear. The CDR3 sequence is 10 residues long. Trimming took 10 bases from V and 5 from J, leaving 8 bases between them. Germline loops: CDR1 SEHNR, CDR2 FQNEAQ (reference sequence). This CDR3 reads CAIFGETQYF. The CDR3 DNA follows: TGTGCCATTTTCGGGGAGACCCAGTACTTC. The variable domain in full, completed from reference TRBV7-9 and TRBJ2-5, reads DTGVSQNPRHKITKRGQNVTFRCDPISEHNRLYWYRQTLGQGPEFLTYFQNEAQLEKSRLLSDRFSAERPKGSFSTLEIQRTEQGDSAMYLCAIFGETQYFGPGTRLLVL.

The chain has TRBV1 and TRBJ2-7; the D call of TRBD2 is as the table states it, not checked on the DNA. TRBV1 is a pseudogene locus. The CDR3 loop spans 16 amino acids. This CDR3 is CTSSQFPGLPFYEQYF. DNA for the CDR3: TGCACCAGCAGCCAGTTCCCGGGACTACCATTCTACGAGCAGTACTTC.

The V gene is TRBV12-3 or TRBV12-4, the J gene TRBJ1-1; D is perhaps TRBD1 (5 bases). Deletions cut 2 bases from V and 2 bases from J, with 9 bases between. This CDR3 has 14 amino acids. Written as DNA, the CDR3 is TGTGCCAGCAGTTTACAGGGACTCAACACTGAAGCTTTCTTT. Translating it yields CASSLQGLNTEAFF.

The CDR3 is CAWSGGDSSYNEQFF. The CDR3 DNA reads as TGTGCCTGGAGTGGTGGCGACAGTTCCTACAATGAGCAGTTCTTC. The V call is TRBV30, the J call TRBJ2-1; tentatively, D is TRBD1 (5 bases). The CDR3 sequence is 15 residues long. V was shortened by 1 base and J by 1 base, with 11 bases between the two germline ends. Germline loops: CDR1 GTSNPN, CDR2 SVGIG (reference sequence).

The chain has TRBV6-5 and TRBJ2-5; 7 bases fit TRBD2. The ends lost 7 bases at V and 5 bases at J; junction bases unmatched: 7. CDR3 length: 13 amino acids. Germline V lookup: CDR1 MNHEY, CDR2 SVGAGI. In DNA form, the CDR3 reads TGTGCCAGCAACCCCGGGGGAGGGGAGACCCAGTACTTC. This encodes CASNPGGGETQYF.

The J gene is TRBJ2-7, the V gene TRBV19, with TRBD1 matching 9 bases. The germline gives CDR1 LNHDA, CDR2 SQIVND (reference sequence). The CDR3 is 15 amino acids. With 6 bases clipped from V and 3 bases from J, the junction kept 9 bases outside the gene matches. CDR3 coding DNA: TGTGCCAGTAGCCCGGGACAGGGAATATACTACGAGCAGTACTTC. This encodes CASSPGQGIYYEQYF.

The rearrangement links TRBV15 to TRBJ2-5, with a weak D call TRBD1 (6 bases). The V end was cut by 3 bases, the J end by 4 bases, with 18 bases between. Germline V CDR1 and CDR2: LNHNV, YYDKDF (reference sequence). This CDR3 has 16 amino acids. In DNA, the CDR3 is TGTGCCACCAGCAGGGAAACCGGGACAATGTCAGAGACCCAGTACTTC. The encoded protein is CATSRETGTMSETQYF. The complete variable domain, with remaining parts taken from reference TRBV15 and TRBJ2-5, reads DAMVIQNPRYQVTQFGKPVTLSCSQTLNHNVMYWYQQKSSQAPKLLFHYYDKDFNNEADTPDNFQSRRPNTSFCFLDIRSPGLGDTAMYLCATSRETGTMSETQYFGPGTRLLVL.

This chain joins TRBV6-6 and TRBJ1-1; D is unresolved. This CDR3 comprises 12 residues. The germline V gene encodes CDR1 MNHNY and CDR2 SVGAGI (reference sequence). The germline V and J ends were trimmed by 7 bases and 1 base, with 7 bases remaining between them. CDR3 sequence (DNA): TGTGCCAGCACTGGACCGAACACTGAAGCTTTCTTT. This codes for CASTGPNTEAFF.